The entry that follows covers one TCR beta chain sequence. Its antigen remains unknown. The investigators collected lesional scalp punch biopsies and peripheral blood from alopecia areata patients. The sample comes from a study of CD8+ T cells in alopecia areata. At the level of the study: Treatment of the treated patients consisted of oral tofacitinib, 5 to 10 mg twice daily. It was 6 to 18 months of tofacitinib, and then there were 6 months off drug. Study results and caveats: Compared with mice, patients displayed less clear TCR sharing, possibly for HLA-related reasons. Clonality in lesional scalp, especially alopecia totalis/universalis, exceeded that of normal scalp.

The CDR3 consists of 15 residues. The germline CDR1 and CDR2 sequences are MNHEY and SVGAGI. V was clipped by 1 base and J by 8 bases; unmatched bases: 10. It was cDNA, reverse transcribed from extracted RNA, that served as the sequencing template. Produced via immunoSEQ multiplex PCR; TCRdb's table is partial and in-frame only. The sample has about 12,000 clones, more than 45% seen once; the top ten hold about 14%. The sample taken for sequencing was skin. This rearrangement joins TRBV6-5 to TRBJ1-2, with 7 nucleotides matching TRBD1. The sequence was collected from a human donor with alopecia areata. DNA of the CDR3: TGTGCCAGCAGTTACTTCAAAACAGGGGACGGGGGCTACACCTTC. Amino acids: CASSYFKTGDGGYTF.